This T cell receptor beta chain was captured in a study of post-analysis software for immune sequencing data. Overall study results and limits: Patients with multiple sclerosis recorded significantly lower normalized Chao1 diversity than controls, the study found. Five or six TRBV segments were significantly more frequent in patients than in controls. TRBV5-6, TRBV5-1 and TRBV20-1 were among these segments. By F measure, samples from a shared preparation batch strongly co-clustered.

A word on this clonotype: Its antigen is not identified.

Germline CDR1 reads DFQATT; CDR2 reads SNEGSKA (reference sequence). The CDR3 covers 14 residues. Trimming cost V 5 bases and J 7 bases; bases outside gene matches: 11. The authors incorporated unique molecular identifiers into the TCR beta cDNA libraries. cDNA molecules numbering 450,000 to 650,000 came from approximately 0.91 to 9.4 million T cells. MiXCR was run by TCRdb on the PCR reads, yielding one entry per CDR3 protein. This sample yields about 760,000 distinct CDR3 sequences, of which 25% to 30% are seen a single time; roughly 0.53% belongs to the top ten. The chain carries TRBV20-1 and TRBJ2-1, with 7 bases that match TRBD2. Sample: blood. The origin of this receptor is a girl between 5 and 17 years old with multiple sclerosis. CDR3 sequence reads: CSAGRGRAGNEQFF. The DNA of the CDR3 is TGCAGTGCTGGACGTGGGAGGGCCGGGAATGAGCAGTTCTTC.